The 8 T cell receptor beta chains given below trace back to one sample, sequenced in a study of cytomegalovirus exposure and HLA in healthy donors. Both 60 Vbeta primers and 13 Jbeta primers went into the PCR. Only in-frame clones appear in the TCRdb table, and some are missing; sequencing was by immunoSEQ multiplex PCR. The sample holds around 82,000 clones, roughly 79% seen once. The sample comprised PBMCs. Receptors were obtained from a male donor in good health and CMV-seropositive.

V is TRBV19 and J is TRBJ2-7; 9 bases line up with TRBD1. Germline CDR1 LNHDA, CDR2 SQIVND (reference sequence). With 1 base clipped from V and 4 bases from J, the junction kept 2 bases outside the gene matches. This CDR3 has 14 amino acids. CDR3 sequence (DNA): TGTGCCAGTAGTATAGGGACAGGGGATTACGAGCAGTACTTC. It is translated as CASSIGTGDYEQYF. The full variable domain, its missing parts supplied by reference TRBV19 and TRBJ2-7, is DGGITQSPKYLFRKEGQNVTLSCEQNLNHDAMYWYRQDPGQGLRLIYYSQIVNDFQKGDIAEGYSVSREKKESFPLTVTSAQKNPTAFYLCASSIGTGDYEQYFGPGTRLTVT.

The chain is built from TRBV27 and TRBJ2-1, with D uncertain. In germline, CDR1 is MNHEY, CDR2 SMNVEV (reference sequence). There are 16 residues in the CDR3. The ends were cut back, 2 bases at V and 2 bases at J, with 13 bases in the middle. The CDR3 loop is CASSLKSLVTYNEQFF. CDR3 DNA sequence: TGTGCCAGCAGTTTAAAATCTCTAGTAACCTACAATGAGCAGTTCTTC.

The chain is built from TRBV7-9 and TRBJ2-7, with 10 nucleotides matching TRBD1. CDR1 SEHNR and CDR2 FQNEAQ come from the germline V gene (reference sequence). V trimming: 5 bases; J trimming: 2 bases; junction bases outside the gene matches: 9. There are 16 residues in the CDR3. The DNA of the CDR3 is TGTGCCAGCAGCGGGGGGTCCGGGACAGGGGCCTACGAGCAGTACTTC. Translated, it gives CASSGGSGTGAYEQYF.

This clone was seen just once. V and J are TRBV30 and TRBJ2-3; 9 nucleotides match TRBD1. The CDR3 consists of 15 residues. Trimming cost V 3 bases and J 4 bases; bases outside gene matches: 8. Germline loops: CDR1 GTSNPN, CDR2 SVGIG (reference sequence). The CDR3 DNA follows: TGTGCCTGGAGGGTCACAGGGGGCTGGTCAGATACGCAGTATTTT. It specifies CAWRVTGGWSDTQYF. The full variable domain, rest sourced from reference TRBV30 and TRBJ2-3, is SQTIHQWPATLVQPVGSPLSLECTVEGTSNPNLYWYRQAAGRGLQLLFYSVGIGQISSEVPQNLSASRPQDRQFILSSKKLLLSDSGFYLCAWRVTGGWSDTQYFGPGTRLTVL.

CDR3 loop: CASSRGRSVTQYF. In DNA, the CDR3 is TGTGCCAGTAGTAGAGGGAGGTCTGTAACGCAGTATTTT. The rearrangement uses TRBV19 and TRBJ2-3; D might be TRBD2 (6 bases). Germline CDR1 LNHDA, CDR2 SQIVND (reference sequence). CDR3 length: 13 residues. Trimming removed 4 bases from V and 9 bases from J, with 14 bases in between.

This chain connects TRBV11-2 to TRBJ2-7; D is uncertain. This CDR3 is built from 14 residues. In germline, CDR1 is SGHAT, CDR2 FQNNGV. V lost 3 bases to trimming and J lost 2 bases, with 11 bases between them. The CDR3 sequence: CASSLWQTTYEQYF. DNA for the CDR3: TGTGCCAGCAGCTTGTGGCAAACGACCTACGAGCAGTACTTC.

The rearrangement links TRBV6-5 to TRBJ2-5, with D tentatively TRBD1 (5 bases). Gene TRBJ2-7 matches the end of the DNA better, so the J call may be wrong. The CDR3 contains 15 residues. Germline CDR1 is MNHEY and CDR2 is SVGAGI. This CDR3 reads CASSYIQGDPYEQYF. The CDR3 region has the DNA TGTGCCAGCAGTTACATCCAGGGCGATCCCTACGAGCAGTACTTC.

The sample holds one count of this clone. This sequence joins TRBV7-6 and TRBJ2-7, with a possible D match to TRBD1 (5 bases). Germline assignment: CDR1 SGHVS and CDR2 FNYEAQ. Trimming shortened V by 2 bases and J by 2 bases, and 10 bases separated the two germline ends. This CDR3 is 14 amino acids long. As DNA, the CDR3 is TGTGCCAGCAGCTTAAGGGGTGGCCCCTACGAGCAGTACTTC. Its translation is CASSLRGGPYEQYF.